A single sample gave rise to the 31 T cell receptor beta chains below, sequenced in a study of regulatory T cells in long-lasting Graves disease (dated by TCRdb to about 2021). The receptor library was made with multiplex PCR. Instrument used: Illumina HiSeq 4000. To build TCR beta libraries, CDR3 regions were amplified by Arm-PCR using iRepertoire HTBI primers. TCRdb reworked the public reads: Q25 trimming with fastp, MiXCR clone assembly, productive beta chains retained. Records with the same CDR3 protein are collapsed into one entry carrying the most frequent genes and DNA. A total of 440,000 or so distinct CDR3 sequences appear in this sample, around 15% of them only once. Clones ranked in the top ten supply around a tenth of the sample. Reading the label with the study, this specimen's time point is: newly diagnosed GD, antithyroid drugs for less than 3 months. For both TCR sequencing and RNA sequencing, RNA was extracted from PBMCs using TRIzol.

A further study also used this sample, focusing on T cells in Graves' hyperthyroidism and ophthalmopathy.

The sequences come from peripheral blood mononuclear cells (PBMCs), collected at new diagnosis, from a patient treated with antithyroid drugs. The receptors shown here come from a young woman with Graves disease. Donor details come from another sample of the same person, matched by shared clones.

This clonotype was observed a few times. The chain carries TRBV11-2 and TRBJ2-7; 7 positions agree with TRBD1. Trimming took 9 bases from V and 4 from J; bases not matched to a gene: 15. This CDR3 has 15 residues. The V gene's germline CDR1 is SGHAT and CDR2 FQNNGV. For the CDR3, the DNA is TGTGCCAGGAAAGAAAGGGACAGTCTAGGGTACGAGCAGTACTTC. It codes for CARKERDSLGYEQYF.

Note on this clonotype: This may be a read error: a much more frequent sequence differs by one nucleotide. The chain uses TRBV6-1 and TRBJ2-1, with 7 bases aligning to TRBD2. The CDR3 covers 15 residues. The V gene's germline CDR1 is MNHNS and CDR2 SASEGT. The ends lost 4 bases at V and 13 bases at J; junction bases unmatched: 16. Written as DNA, the CDR3 is TGTGCCAGCAGTGGGGAGCGGGGCAGACAAGAGACCCAGTTCTTC. Translated: CASSGERGRQETQFF.

This clonotype was picked up a small number of times. This chain uses TRBV10-3 with TRBJ1-2; tentative D call: TRBD1 (5 bases). Trimming took 5 bases from V and 2 from J, leaving 15 bases between them. Germline-derived CDR1 and CDR2 are ENHRY and SYGVKD. The CDR3 is 15 residues long. Here the CDR3 DNA reads TGTGCCATCAGTTTGATGCAGGGTATGAACTATGGCTACACCTTC. This translates into CAISLMQGMNYGYTF.

There are a few counts of this clonotype. This rearrangement joins TRBV27 to TRBJ1-2, with a possible D match to TRBD1 (5 bases). CDR3 length: 15 residues. Trimming stripped 6 bases from V and 0 bases from J, with 14 bases between. CDR1 and CDR2 from the germline V gene are MNHEY and SMNVEV (reference sequence). CDR3 nucleotide sequence: TGTGCCAGCAGCCTTAGGGGATTTCCTAACTATGGCTACACCTTC. It codes for CASSLRGFPNYGYTF.

This clonotype was counted between two and nine times. The rearrangement joins TRBV29-1 to TRBJ1-2; D not resolved. This CDR3 has 13 amino acids. Germline CDR1 reads SQVTM; CDR2 reads ANQGSEA. The V end was cut by 3 bases, the J end by 3 bases, with 11 bases between. This CDR3 reads CSVEGGMDYGYTF. CDR3 DNA sequence: TGCAGCGTTGAGGGCGGGATGGACTATGGCTACACCTTC.

The rearrangement joins TRBV19 to TRBJ1-2; TRBD1 aligns across 8 bases. The CDR3 has 16 amino acids. After removal of 9 bases from V and 5 bases from J, the junction contained 17 bases not matched to a gene. The germline CDR1 and CDR2 sequences are LNHDA and SQIVND (reference sequence). The CDR3 nucleotides read TGTGCCAGCTCAGGGGGCAGGGGGCCGCCGTTTTATGGCTACACCTTC. Translating gives CASSGGRGPPFYGYTF. Complete variable domain (other parts from reference TRBV19 and TRBJ1-2): DGGITQSPKYLFRKEGQNVTLSCEQNLNHDAMYWYRQDPGQGLRLIYYSQIVNDFQKGDIAEGYSVSREKKESFPLTVTSAQKNPTAFYLCASSGGRGPPFYGYTFGSGTRLTVV.

This clonotype was detected a few times. CDR3 sequence (DNA): TGTGCCAGCAGTTACATAGGCAAACCTAGCAATCAGCCCCAGCATTTT. It encodes CASSYIGKPSNQPQHF. The chain joins TRBV6-2 or TRBV6-3 to TRBJ1-5; D is unclear. The CDR3 sequence is 16 residues long. V shed 2 bases and J shed 0 bases, with 11 bases lying between them. The germline V gene has CDR1 MNHEY and CDR2 SVGEGT.

This chain links TRBV29-1 with TRBJ2-3, with D possibly matching TRBD1 (5 bases). The CDR3 spans 11 residues. Trimming removed 7 bases at V and 7 bases at J, with 12 bases between. Germline V CDR1 and CDR2: SQVTM, ANQGSEA. The CDR3 reads CSAGHSNTQYF. The CDR3 DNA is TGCAGCGCCGGACACTCCAATACGCAGTATTTT.

The gene calls are TRBV6-2 or TRBV6-3 and TRBJ2-1; TRBD2 agrees at 11 bases. V gave up 2 bases and J gave up 9 bases; unmatched junction bases: 6. The CDR3 length is 15 residues. CDR1 MNHEY and CDR2 SVGEGT come from the germline V gene. The CDR3 DNA reads as TGTGCCAGCAGTTACGTGACTAGCGGGAAAAGTGAGCAGTTCTTC. Translation gives CASSYVTSGKSEQFF.

About this clonotype itself: A much larger clone differs by one base, so this may be a read error. The CDR3 loop reads CASWATDLYGQYF. For the CDR3, the DNA is TGTGCCAGCTGGGCAACGGACCTGTACGGGCAGTACTTC. The V gene is TRBV28, the J gene TRBJ2-7; D ambiguous. In germline, CDR1 is MDHEN, CDR2 SYDVKM. The CDR3 is made up of 13 amino acids.

This clonotype was counted a few times. The chain joins TRBV20-1 to TRBJ1-5, with 7 bases matching TRBD1. This CDR3 has 13 residues. The V gene's germline CDR1 is DFQATT and CDR2 SNEGSKA (reference sequence). Unmatched junction bases numbered 2, after V lost 3 bases and J lost 3 bases. CDR3 DNA sequence: TGCAGTGCTAGGGACAGGACCAATCAGCCCCAGCATTTT. Translating gives CSARDRTNQPQHF.

This clonotype has at least ten counts. The chain links TRBV2 to TRBJ1-6; the D is unclear. This CDR3 has 13 residues. V lost 7 bases, J lost 7 bases, and 11 bases lay in between. Germline V lookup: CDR1 SNHLY, CDR2 FYNNEI. CDR3 nucleotide sequence: TGTGCCAGCAAGGTGGAAGGGAATTCACCCCTCCACTTT. Translated: CASKVEGNSPLHF.

This clonotype has at least ten counts. The chain combines TRBV3-1 with TRBJ2-2, with 8 bases fitting TRBD2. CDR3 length equals 15 residues. J was trimmed by 7 bases and V by 4 bases; bases with no gene match: 8. The germline gives CDR1 LGHDT, CDR2 YNNKEL (reference sequence). The CDR3 spells CASSLRTSWVGELFF. CDR3 in DNA: TGTGCCAGCAGCCTTAGGACTAGCTGGGTCGGGGAGCTGTTTTTT.

This clonotype was seen ten or more times. This sequence joins TRBV11-2 and TRBJ1-4, with D perhaps matching TRBD1 (5 bases). V lost 4 bases to trimming and J lost 11 bases, with 11 bases between them. The CDR3 has 12 residues. Germline-derived CDR1 and CDR2 are SGHAT and FQNNGV. The CDR3 DNA reads as TGTGCCAGCAGCTCGGGACGGGAGAAACTGTTTTTT. Amino acid sequence: CASSSGREKLFF.

As to this clonotype: The limits of the CDR3 on the DNA are not certain, so only TCRdb's listed CDR3 is given. The V and J genes are TRBV28 and TRBJ1-5; the table's D gene call, TRBD1, was not cross checked with the DNA. Germline CDR1 is MDHEN and CDR2 is SYDVKM. The CDR3 contains 23 residues when both ends are counted. CDR3: CASSLPGQYYEQYFGPGNQPQHF.

This clonotype came up a few times. CDR3: CASSIRGEYEQYF. CDR3 in DNA: TGTGCCAGCAGCATACGGGGGGAGTACGAGCAGTACTTC. The rearrangement links TRBV5-8 to TRBJ2-7; the match to TRBD2 covers 7 bases. The CDR3 covers 13 residues. Germline V CDR1 and CDR2: SGHTS, YDEGEE. J was trimmed by 4 bases and V by 4 bases; bases with no gene match: 5.

Many counts were recorded for this clonotype. This rearrangement joins TRBV6-2 or TRBV6-3 to TRBJ2-1, with 10 bases aligning to TRBD1. CDR3 length: 15 residues. Germline V lookup: CDR1 MNHEY, CDR2 SVGEGT. The V segment lost 5 bases and the J segment 8 bases; nucleotides outside the gene matches: 9. This CDR3 reads CASSEGGQGWDEQFF. The CDR3 coding sequence is TGTGCCAGCAGTGAAGGGGGACAGGGGTGGGATGAGCAGTTCTTC.

Turning to this clonotype: One end of the junction is discordant with germline, which a read error may explain. The gene calls are TRBV7-7 and TRBJ1-2, with 7 bases lining up with TRBD1. Germline V gene data show CDR1 as SSHAT and CDR2 as FNYEAQ (reference sequence). The CDR3 has 13 residues. CDR3 in DNA: TGTGCTAGCACCCCCGACAGGGTGGATGGCTACACCTTC. Amino acids: CASTPDRVDGYTF. Supplemented by reference TRBV7-7 and TRBJ1-2, the full variable domain reads GAGVSQSPRYKVTKRGQDVTLRCDPISSHATLYWYQQALGQGPEFLTYFNYEAQPDKSGLPSDRFSAERPEGSISTLTIQRTEQRDSAMYRCASTPDRVDGYTFGSGTRLTVV.

This clonotype was counted a few times. The chain couples TRBV6-1 to TRBJ1-2; D is uncertain. Germline CDR1 is MNHNS and CDR2 is SASEGT. V was shortened by 10 bases and J by 7 bases, with 16 bases between the two germline ends. The length of the CDR3 is 12 residues. The chain's CDR3 is CATSEGTGGYTF. CDR3 bases: TGTGCCACCTCAGAGGGTACGGGTGGCTACACCTTC.

V is TRBV18 and J is TRBJ2-3; D may be TRBD2 (6 bases). V gave up 0 bases and J gave up 3 bases, with 16 bases separating them. The CDR3 consists of 17 residues. Germline V gene lookup returns CDR1 KGHSH and CDR2 LQKENI. The DNA of the CDR3 is TGTGCCAGCTCACCACCGGGGCTGAGGGGAGGAACAGATACGCAGTATTTT. Its translation is CASSPPGLRGGTDTQYF.

The V call is TRBV10-3, the J call TRBJ2-3, with 8 bases that match TRBD2. The CDR3 totals 16 residues. Losses at the gene ends were 6 bases for V and 4 bases for J; bases not matched to a gene: 12. CDR1 is ENHRY, CDR2 SYGVKD, per germline. CDR3 sequence: CAIRATGLGTPDTQYF. The CDR3 DNA sequence: TGTGCCATCAGGGCTACGGGACTAGGGACCCCAGATACGCAGTATTTT.

This clonotype has at least ten counts. The chain couples TRBV10-3 to TRBJ2-7, with TRBD1 identical over 9 bases. The germline V gene has CDR1 ENHRY and CDR2 SYGVKD. J lost 0 bases, V lost 4 bases, and 1 base had no gene match. The CDR3 is 14 residues long. The chain's CDR3 is CAISATGGSYEQYF. In DNA, the CDR3 is TGTGCCATCAGTGCGACAGGGGGCTCCTACGAGCAGTACTTC.

As for this clonotype: A single base separates this from a much larger clone, so it may be a read error. The V call is TRBV11-2, the J call TRBJ2-3; no clear D. Germline CDR1 is SGHAT and CDR2 is FQNNGV. The CDR3 consists of 12 residues. The CDR3 reads CASSVAGDMQYF. CDR3 nucleotide sequence: TGTGCCAGCAGCGTAGCTGGGGATATGCAGTATTTT.

With regard to this clonotype: This probably arose from a read error, given a far larger clone one base away. The conserved closing phenylalanine or tryptophan is absent in this CDR3, likely reflecting a read error. The chain employs TRBV2 and TRBJ2-7, with TRBD1 identical over 9 bases. Germline V gene lookup returns CDR1 SNHLY and CDR2 FYNNEI. The junction had 8 bases not matched to a gene; V was cut back by 7 bases and J by 4 bases. The CDR3 contains 14 residues. The CDR3 DNA reads as TGTGCCAGCATCGGGGGACAGGGAAGTTACGAGCAGTACTTA. It is translated as CASIGGQGSYEQYL.

A few counts support this clonotype. The chain carries TRBV7-9 and TRBJ2-1; TRBD1 matches 9 bases. Germline assignment: CDR1 SEHNR and CDR2 FQNEAQ (reference sequence). V trimming: 5 bases; J trimming: 6 bases; junction bases outside the gene matches: 5. This CDR3 is built from 14 residues. CDR3 DNA sequence: TGTGCCAGCAGCCACCGGGACAGGGTCAATGAGCAGTTCTTC. This codes for CASSHRDRVNEQFF.

J is TRBJ1-1 and V is TRBV7-3; no definite D call. The ends were cut back, 1 base at V and 4 bases at J, with 7 bases in the middle. The germline CDR1 and CDR2 sequences are SGHTA and FQGTGA. This CDR3 is built from 13 residues. CDR3 sequence reads: CASSLIGSTEAFF. Written as DNA, the CDR3 is TGTGCCAGCAGCTTAATCGGCTCCACTGAAGCTTTCTTT.

On this clonotype itself: This may be a read error: a much more frequent sequence differs by one nucleotide. The rearrangement uses TRBV6-5 and TRBJ2-1, with D possibly being TRBD1 or TRBD2 (6 bases each). The CDR3 is 20 residues long. Trimming left V 0 bases short and J 2 bases short, with 23 bases between. Germline assignment: CDR1 MNHEY and CDR2 SVGAGI. The CDR3: CASSYSRSSGTRGTYNEQFF. For the CDR3, the DNA is TGTGCCAGCAGTTACTCGAGGAGTAGCGGAACAAGGGGGACCTACAATGAGCAGTTCTTC.

This clonotype was counted at least ten times. J is TRBJ2-7 and V is TRBV12-3 or TRBV12-4; unclear D gene. The CDR3 is 14 amino acids. The ends were cut back, 2 bases at V and 5 bases at J, with 13 bases in the middle. The CDR3: CASSLPTKGHEQYF. CDR3 bases: TGTGCCAGCAGTTTACCGACAAAGGGCCACGAGCAGTACTTC.

Details on this clonotype: A read error may be the cause here, since a much bigger clone is one base away. CDR3 nucleotide sequence: TGTGCCAGCAGTGAGTCGAGGGCCGATCACAGCTACACCTTC. It codes for CASSESRADHSYTF. V is TRBV6-2 or TRBV6-3 and J is TRBJ1-2; D gene unclear. V was cut by 5 bases and J by 9 bases, with 19 bases left in between. Germline loops: CDR1 MNHEY, CDR2 SVGEGT. CDR3 length: 14 amino acids.

Comment on this clonotype: A much larger clone differs from this one at a single base, so this may be a read error. V is TRBV3-1 and J is TRBJ2-6; D unresolved. Germline V gene data show CDR1 as LGHDT and CDR2 as YNNKEL (reference sequence). The CDR3 contains 16 residues. This CDR3 is CASNQESDIRANVLTF. The CDR3 DNA is TGTGCCAGCAACCAAGAAAGCGATATTCGAGCCAACGTCCTGACTTTC.

The chain carries TRBV12-3 or TRBV12-4 and TRBJ1-3; D call uncertain. The CDR3 extends over 15 amino acids. V was shortened by 3 bases and J by 4 bases, with 13 bases between the two germline ends. The chain's CDR3 is CASSFLGFTGNTIYF. CDR3 sequence (DNA): TGTGCCAGCAGTTTTCTTGGGTTCACCGGAAACACCATATATTTT.